This T cell receptor (beta chain) comes out of a study of brain T cells in children with intractable seizures. Overall study findings and caveats: Pre-surgery blood may have been undersampled, hiding some clones.

Some clones are missing from TCRdb's copy, which holds only in-frame ones; the method was immunoSEQ multiplex PCR. The data contain 100,000 to 120,000 clones, approximately 94% of them singletons. The CDR3 covers 15 residues. CDR1 is SGHAT, CDR2 FQNNGV, per germline. V lost 2 bases to trimming and J lost 6 bases; unmatched junction nucleotides: 10. This clone was found once. Antigen: not known. Sequences were derived from peripheral blood, sampled at surgery. The chain joins TRBV11-2 to TRBJ2-7, with 7 bases lining up with TRBD2. This TCR derives from a boy younger than two with hemimegalencephaly and intractable seizures. The CDR3 DNA is TGTGCCAGCAGCTTACACCGGGGGGTGGGACTCGAGCAGTACTTC. Translation gives CASSLHRGVGLEQYF.